This TCR beta chain is drawn from a study of metastatic and nonmetastatic thyroid tumors. Study at large: The comparison covered peripheral blood and tumor or nodule tissue in malignant and benign thyroid patients.

As to this clone: The antigen remains unidentified.

The V gene end was trimmed by 5 bases and the J gene end by 1 base; junction bases not matched to a gene: 8. CDR3 size: 14 residues. CDR1 and CDR2 from the germline V gene are DFQATT and SNEGSKA (reference sequence). Before thyroid surgery, none of the patients had received any treatment. Study-wide findings and caveats: Reportedly, malignant thyroid tumors had significantly higher TCR beta diversity than benign nodules, in blood and tumor.

As processed by the authors: A classifier for distant metastasis in papillary thyroid cancer was constructed using CDR3 differences observed across clinicopathological groups. TCRdb reassembled clones from the PCR reads with MiXCR. The V and J calls shown here were made by TCRdb, not taken from the authors' results. The sample carries over 5,500 clones, 30% to 35% recorded once. The rearrangement links TRBV20-1 to TRBJ2-7; TRBD2 matches 7 bases. This receptor was taken from a female donor with papillary thyroid cancer or a benign thyroid nodule (not recorded which). Some clones in this sample may be carry-over from other donors' samples. The material sequenced was adjacent normal tissue. CDR3 sequence (DNA): TGCAGTGCTGGGTTAGCGGGTGGGTCCTACGAGCAGTACTTC. The encoded protein is CSAGLAGGSYEQYF.